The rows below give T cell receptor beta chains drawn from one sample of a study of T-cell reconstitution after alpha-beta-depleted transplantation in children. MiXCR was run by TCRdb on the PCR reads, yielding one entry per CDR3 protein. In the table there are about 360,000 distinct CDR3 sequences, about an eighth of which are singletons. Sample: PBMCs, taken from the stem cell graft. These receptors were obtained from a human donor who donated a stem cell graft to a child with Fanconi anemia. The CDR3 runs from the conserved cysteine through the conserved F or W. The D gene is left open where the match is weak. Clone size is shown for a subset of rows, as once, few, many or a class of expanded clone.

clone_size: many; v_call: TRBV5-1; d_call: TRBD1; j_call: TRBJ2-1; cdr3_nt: TGCGCCAGCAGCTCCCGGGACAGGGATCACAATGAGCAGTTCTTC; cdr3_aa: CASSSRDRDHNEQFF
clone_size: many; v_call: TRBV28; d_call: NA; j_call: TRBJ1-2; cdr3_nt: TGTGCCAGCAGGACACCTAACTATGGCTACACCTTC; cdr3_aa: CASRTPNYGYTF
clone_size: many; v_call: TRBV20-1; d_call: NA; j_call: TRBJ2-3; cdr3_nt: TGCAGTGCTAGAGATCTCCGGAGCTCGCGCACAGATACGCAGTATTTT; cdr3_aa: CSARDLRSSRTDTQYF
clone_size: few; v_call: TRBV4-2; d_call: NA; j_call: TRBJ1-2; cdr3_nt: TGTGCCAGCAGCCTCGGTCTGCAAACAGGGTTTGGGTCCTATGGCTACACCTTC; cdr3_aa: CASSLGLQTGFGSYGYTF
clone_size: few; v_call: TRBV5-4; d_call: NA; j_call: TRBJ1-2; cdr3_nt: TGTGCCAGCAGCCTGACCCAGCAGGCGCCTTATGGCTACACCTTC; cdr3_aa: CASSLTQQAPYGYTF
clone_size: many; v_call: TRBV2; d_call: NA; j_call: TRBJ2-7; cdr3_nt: TGTGCCAGCAGTGACAGGGGCGAGCAGTACTTC; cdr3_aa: CASSDRGEQYF
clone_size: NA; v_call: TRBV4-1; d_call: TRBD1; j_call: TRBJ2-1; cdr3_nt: TGCGCCAGCAGCCAAGCGGGACAGAGGAATGAGCAGTTCTTC; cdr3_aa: CASSQAGQRNEQFF
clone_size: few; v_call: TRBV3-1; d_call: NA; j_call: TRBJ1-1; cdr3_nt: TGTGCCAGCAGCCAAGGGGGGGGAGCGAAAGCTTTCTTT; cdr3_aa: CASSQGGGAKAFF
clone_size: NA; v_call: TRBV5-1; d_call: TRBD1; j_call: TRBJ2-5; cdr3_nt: TGCGCCAGCAGCTCCGGGACAGGGGGTTACGAGACCCAGTACTTC; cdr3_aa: CASSSGTGGYETQYF
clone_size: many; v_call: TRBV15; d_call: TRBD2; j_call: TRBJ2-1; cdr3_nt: TGTGCCACCAGCAGAGATAGAGCGGGGGCCACCCACAATGAGCAGTTCTTC; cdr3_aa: CATSRDRAGATHNEQFF